The 25 T cell receptor beta chains listed next were all sequenced from one sample in a study of cytomegalovirus exposure and HLA in healthy donors. The PCR was carried out with 60 Vbeta primers and 13 Jbeta primers. Libraries were prepared by immunoSEQ multiplex PCR; TCRdb keeps only in-frame clonotypes and omits some of them. Here the sample spans 250,000 to 300,000 clones, roughly four fifths being singletons. Sequencing was performed on PBMCs. The receptor source for this set is a middle-aged woman in good health and CMV-seropositive.

V and J are TRBV6-6 and TRBJ1-2; no clear D. The germline CDR1 and CDR2 sequences are MNHNY and SVGAGI (reference sequence). V shed 5 bases and J shed 4 bases, with 8 bases lying between them. The CDR3 sequence is 12 residues long. This chain's CDR3 is CASSPEVYGYTF. The DNA of the CDR3 is TGTGCCAGCAGTCCCGAGGTCTATGGCTACACCTTC.

This chain links TRBV6-6 with TRBJ1-1; 8 bases are a match to TRBD1. CDR3 size: 15 residues. Germline V gene sequence: CDR1 MNHNY, CDR2 SVGAGI (reference sequence). After removal of 3 bases from V and 4 bases from J, the junction contained 7 bases not matched to a gene. The CDR3 reads CASSYPTGVVTEAFF. The CDR3 region has the DNA TGTGCCAGCAGTTATCCGACAGGGGTGGTCACTGAAGCTTTCTTT.

This clone was counted between two and nine times. The chain combines TRBV5-1 with TRBJ1-6; 7 bases match TRBD1. Trimming cost V 0 bases and J 6 bases; bases outside gene matches: 3. The CDR3 spans 15 residues. From germline, CDR1 is SGHRS and CDR2 YFSETQ. The chain's CDR3 is CASSLERGRNSPLHF. As DNA, the CDR3 is TGCGCCAGCAGCTTGGAAAGGGGGCGTAATTCACCCCTCCACTTT.

This sequence joins TRBV19 and TRBJ2-1; 7 nucleotides align to TRBD2. This CDR3 comprises 16 residues. The germline V gene encodes CDR1 LNHDA and CDR2 SQIVND (reference sequence). V shed 1 base, J shed 3 bases, and the junction held 6 bases outside the gene matches. CDR3 residues: CASSIGGGGYYNEQFF. DNA for the CDR3: TGTGCCAGTAGTATAGGGGGGGGAGGGTACTACAATGAGCAGTTCTTC.

The chain carries TRBV4-1 and TRBJ2-5, with 7 bases identical to TRBD2. The end of the DNA aligns better with TRBJ2-7, so the J call may be wrong. Germline-derived CDR1 and CDR2 are MGHRA and YSYEKL. CDR3 size: 18 residues. As DNA, the CDR3 is TGCGCCAGCAGCCACGAACCCCCCGAGGGACTACGAGCGTACGAGCAGTACTTC. Its translation: CASSHEPPEGLRAYEQYF.

The CDR3 here is CASSTRLGMYEQYF. Here the CDR3 DNA reads TGTGCCAGCAGCACCAGACTAGGGATGTACGAGCAGTACTTC. The genes are TRBV7-8 and TRBJ2-7, with a tentative D call TRBD2 (6 bases). The V gene's germline CDR1 is SGHVS and CDR2 FQNEAQ. CDR3 length equals 14 residues. The V end was cut by 5 bases, the J end by 4 bases, with 15 bases between.

This clone appeared once. The V and J genes are TRBV7-2 and TRBJ2-7; TRBD1 matches 9 bases. Germline CDR1 SGHTA, CDR2 FQGNSA. This CDR3 spans 15 amino acids. V shed 5 bases and J 3 bases; nucleotides not matched to a gene: 8. The CDR3 here is CASSLQGAQSYEQYF. Here the CDR3 DNA reads TGTGCCAGCAGCCTACAGGGGGCGCAAAGCTACGAGCAGTACTTC.

CDR3 DNA: TGTGCCAGCTCACTCCAGGCAGGTGACTATGGCTACACCTTC. Protein product: CASSLQAGDYGYTF. The V gene is TRBV18, the J gene TRBJ1-2; D remains ambiguous. This CDR3 spans 14 amino acids. Per germline, CDR1 KGHSH and CDR2 LQKENI. Trimming left V 4 bases short and J 3 bases short, with 12 bases between.

The chain is built from TRBV7-2 and TRBJ2-1, with a possible D match to TRBD2 (6 bases). The CDR3 runs to 14 residues. Deletions cut 1 base from V and 5 bases from J, with 9 bases between. The germline V gene has CDR1 SGHTA and CDR2 FQGNSA. CDR3 bases: TGTGCCAGCAGCTTAGTGGGACTCGACAATGAGCAGTTCTTC. Translated, it gives CASSLVGLDNEQFF. Drawing the rest from reference TRBV7-2 and TRBJ2-1, the complete variable domain is GAGVSQSPSNKVTEKGKDVELRCDPISGHTALYWYRQSLGQGLEFLIYFQGNSAPDKSGLPSDRFSAERTGGSVSTLTIQRTQQEDSAVYLCASSLVGLDNEQFFGPGTRLTVL.

The genes are TRBV28 and TRBJ2-5, with TRBD1 identical over 8 bases. This CDR3 has 16 amino acids. Germline V gene data show CDR1 as MDHEN and CDR2 as SYDVKM. The ends lost 6 bases at V and 4 bases at J; junction bases unmatched: 13. The CDR3 here is CASRTSLTGGGETQYF. As DNA, the CDR3 is TGTGCCAGCAGGACTTCACTTACAGGGGGAGGAGAGACCCAGTACTTC.

The V gene is TRBV7-9, the J gene TRBJ1-6; D is undetermined. Trimming removed 0 bases at V and 11 bases at J, with 8 bases between. Looked up from germline, CDR1 is SEHNR and CDR2 is FQNEAQ (reference sequence). This CDR3 has 13 residues. This CDR3 reads CASSLARDTPLHF. As DNA, the CDR3 is TGTGCCAGCAGCTTAGCGAGAGATACACCCCTCCACTTT.

The chain employs TRBV6-5 and TRBJ2-1, with 9 bases fitting TRBD1. V dropped 6 bases and J dropped 8; count of bases not matched to a gene: 11. Germline assignment: CDR1 MNHEY and CDR2 SVGAGI. This CDR3 spans 15 amino acids. In DNA, the CDR3 is TGTGCCAGCAGACGAGGGGACAGGGAGTTCTATGAGCAGTTCTTC. Translating gives CASRRGDREFYEQFF.

The chain carries TRBV2 and TRBJ2-7; D uncertain. There are 15 residues in the CDR3. Germline CDR1 and CDR2: SNHLY and FYNNEI. The V end lost 4 bases, the J end lost 4 bases, and 17 bases lay between the germline ends. The CDR3 region is CASSGGSDGIYEQYF. The CDR3 DNA reads as TGTGCCAGCAGTGGAGGCTCCGATGGAATATACGAGCAGTACTTC.

The chain recombines TRBV30 with TRBJ1-3, with 7 bases aligning to TRBD1. V lost 2 bases, J lost 0 bases, and 7 bases stayed unmatched. The germline CDR1 and CDR2 sequences are GTSNPN and SVGIG (reference sequence). The CDR3 is made up of 16 amino acids. The CDR3 sequence is CAWSLYRGISGNTIYF. CDR3 DNA sequence: TGTGCCTGGAGTCTCTACAGGGGAATCTCTGGAAACACCATATATTTT. Full variable domain (remainder filled in from reference TRBV30 and TRBJ1-3): SQTIHQWPATLVQPVGSPLSLECTVEGTSNPNLYWYRQAAGRGLQLLFYSVGIGQISSEVPQNLSASRPQDRQFILSSKKLLLSDSGFYLCAWSLYRGISGNTIYFGEGSWLTVV.

The gene calls are TRBV6-5 and TRBJ1-1, with D unresolved. The CDR3 has 13 amino acids. In germline, CDR1 is MNHEY, CDR2 SVGAGI. Between the trimmed V and J ends, which lost 4 bases and 4 bases, there was a span of 10 bases. The CDR3 sequence is CASSWRESTEAFF. For the CDR3, the DNA is TGTGCCAGCAGTTGGCGGGAAAGCACTGAAGCTTTCTTT.

V and J are TRBV4-3 and TRBJ2-3; 11 bases agree with TRBD2. This CDR3 has 20 residues. Germline CDR1 is LGHNA and CDR2 is YSLEER. Trimming took 1 base from V and 0 from J; bases not matched to a gene: 12. CDR3 DNA sequence: TGCGCCAGCAGCCAAGGGTTCAGGGGACTAGCGGATTTTAGCACAGATACGCAGTATTTT. It yields the protein CASSQGFRGLADFSTDTQYF.

The V call is TRBV5-4, the J call TRBJ2-7; TRBD1 agrees at 8 bases. Trimming removed 4 bases from V and 3 bases from J; junction bases left unmatched: 3. The CDR3 has 13 residues. Germline V lookup: CDR1 SGHNT, CDR2 YYREEE (reference sequence). This chain's CDR3 is CASSGDRGYEQYF. DNA for the CDR3: TGTGCCAGCAGCGGCGACAGGGGCTACGAGCAGTACTTC.

The V gene is TRBV6-5, the J gene TRBJ1-2, with D maybe TRBD1 (6 bases). V was cut by 5 bases and J by 0 bases, with 10 bases left in between. Germline values: CDR1 MNHEY, CDR2 SVGAGI. The CDR3 spans 14 residues. In DNA, the CDR3 is TGTGCCAGCAGTCTTCGACAGGCTAACTATGGCTACACCTTC. Protein: CASSLRQANYGYTF.

The CDR3 protein is CASSLVAGGGRDTQYF. CDR3 nucleotides: TGTGCCAGCAGCTTAGTCGCGGGAGGGGGCAGGGATACGCAGTATTTT. This chain joins TRBV7-9 and TRBJ2-3; 9 nucleotides line up with TRBD2. J gave up 6 bases and V 1 base, and 8 bases lay outside the gene matches. The germline V gene encodes CDR1 SEHNR and CDR2 FQNEAQ (reference sequence). The CDR3 is 16 residues long.

V usage is TRBV7-6 and J usage is TRBJ2-7; the match to TRBD2 covers 14 bases. CDR3 length: 17 amino acids. Trimming at V came to 4 bases and at J to 3 bases, leaving 8 bases not matched to a gene. Germline V gene lookup returns CDR1 SGHVS and CDR2 FNYEAQ. CDR3 nucleotide sequence: TGTGCCAGCAGCTCCGCCCCCGGGACTAGCGGGGGCTACGAGCAGTACTTC. It codes for CASSSAPGTSGGYEQYF.

The J gene is TRBJ2-3, the V gene TRBV7-6; no clear D. Germline CDR1 and CDR2: SGHVS and FNYEAQ. The CDR3 spans 15 residues. Trimming took 3 bases from V and 2 from J, leaving 12 bases between them. The CDR3: CASSFKRAHTDTQYF. The CDR3 DNA reads as TGTGCCAGCAGCTTTAAAAGAGCTCACACAGATACGCAGTATTTT.

The V and J genes are TRBV9 and TRBJ1-4; 11 bases match TRBD1. V shed 4 bases and J 7 bases; nucleotides not matched to a gene: 9. The CDR3 totals 16 residues. Germline assignment: CDR1 SGDLS and CDR2 YYNGEE. CDR3 sequence (DNA): TGTGCCAGCAGCCAAAATCCGGGACAGGGGGGTGAAAAACTGTTTTTT. Protein sequence: CASSQNPGQGGEKLFF.

The V call is TRBV6-6, the J call TRBJ2-7, with D possibly TRBD2 on 7 matching bases. Germline V gives CDR1 MNHNY, CDR2 SVGAGI (reference sequence). This CDR3 contains 12 residues. V dropped 8 bases and J dropped 4 bases, with 12 bases sitting between them. CDR3 coding DNA: TGTGCCAGCCGGGGGGCTGGATACGAGCAGTACTTC. Protein product: CASRGAGYEQYF.

This clone was counted between two and nine times. The V gene is TRBV30, the J gene TRBJ1-6, with D maybe TRBD1 (5 bases). This CDR3 contains 16 residues. Per germline, CDR1 GTSNPN and CDR2 SVGIG (reference sequence). Trimming cost V 6 bases and J 8 bases, with 23 bases left between them. The DNA for the CDR3 is TGTGCCTGTCAGGCATGGAGGGGCGCCGCGGATTCACCCCTCCACTTT. Its protein product is CACQAWRGAADSPLHF. Full variable domain (remainder filled in from reference TRBV30 and TRBJ1-6): SQTIHQWPATLVQPVGSPLSLECTVEGTSNPNLYWYRQAAGRGLQLLFYSVGIGQISSEVPQNLSASRPQDRQFILSSKKLLLSDSGFYLCACQAWRGAADSPLHFGNGTRLTVT.

This chain links TRBV7-2 with TRBJ2-3; TRBD2 aligns across 14 bases. V trimming: 1 base; J trimming: 2 bases; junction bases outside the gene matches: 2. Germline V lookup: CDR1 SGHTA, CDR2 FQGNSA. The CDR3 loop spans 17 amino acids. The CDR3 DNA follows: TGTGCCAGCAGCTTAGGACTAGCGGGAGGGTACACAGATACGCAGTATTTT. Translating gives CASSLGLAGGYTDTQYF.